This TCR beta chain emerged from a study of T cell responses to AZD1222 COVID-19 vaccine. The CDR3 sequence is 12 residues long. Trimming stripped 4 bases from V and 4 bases from J, with 8 bases between. Germline CDR1 and CDR2: MDHEN and SYDVKM. Sequencing was performed with immunoSEQ multiplex PCR; in TCRdb, only in-frame clones are kept and a portion is missing. Seen here are about 180,000 clones, about nine tenths observed once, and the top ten hold 2.6%. The receptor comes from an adult in good health. This material consisted of peripheral blood, taken on day 0 of AZD1222 vaccination. This sequence joins TRBV28 and TRBJ2-7; D is perhaps TRBD1 (5 bases). CDR3 nucleotide sequence: TGTGCCAGCAGTTATGGACATTACGAGCAGTACTTC. The encoded protein is CASSYGHYEQYF.